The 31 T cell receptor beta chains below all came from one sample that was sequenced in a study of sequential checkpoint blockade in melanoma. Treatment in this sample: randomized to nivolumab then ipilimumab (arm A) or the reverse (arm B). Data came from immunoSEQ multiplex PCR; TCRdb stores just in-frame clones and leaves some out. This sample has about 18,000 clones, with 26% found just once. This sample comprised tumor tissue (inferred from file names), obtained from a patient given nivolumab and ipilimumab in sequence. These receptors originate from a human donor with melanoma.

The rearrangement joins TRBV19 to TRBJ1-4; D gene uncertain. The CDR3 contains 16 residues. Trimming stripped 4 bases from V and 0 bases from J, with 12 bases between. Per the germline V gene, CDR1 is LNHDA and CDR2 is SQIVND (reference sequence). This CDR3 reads CASSSRATATNEKLFF. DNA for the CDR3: TGTGCCAGTAGTAGTCGCGCCACGGCAACTAATGAAAAACTGTTTTTT. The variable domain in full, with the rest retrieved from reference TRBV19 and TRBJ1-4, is DGGITQSPKYLFRKEGQNVTLSCEQNLNHDAMYWYRQDPGQGLRLIYYSQIVNDFQKGDIAEGYSVSREKKESFPLTVTSAQKNPTAFYLCASSSRATATNEKLFFGSGTQLSVL.

CDR3 sequence: CASSLEGYNSPLHF. CDR3 DNA sequence: TGCGCCAGCAGCTTAGAGGGCTATAATTCACCCCTCCACTTT. The V gene is TRBV5-1, the J gene TRBJ1-6, with D unclear. Deletions cut 2 bases from V and 3 bases from J, with 6 bases between. This CDR3 region has 14 residues. Germline CDR1 and CDR2: SGHRS and YFSETQ.

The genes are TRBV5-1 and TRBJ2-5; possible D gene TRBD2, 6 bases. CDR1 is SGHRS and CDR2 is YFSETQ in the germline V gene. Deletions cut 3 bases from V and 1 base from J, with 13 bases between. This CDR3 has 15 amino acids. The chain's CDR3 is CASSSGGSGQETQYF. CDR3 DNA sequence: TGCGCCAGCAGCTCCGGTGGTAGCGGCCAAGAGACCCAGTACTTC.

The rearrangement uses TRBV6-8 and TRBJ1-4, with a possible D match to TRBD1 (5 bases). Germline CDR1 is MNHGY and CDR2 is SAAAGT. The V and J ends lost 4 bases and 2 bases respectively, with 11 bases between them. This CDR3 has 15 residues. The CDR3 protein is CASSLWGGTNEKLFF. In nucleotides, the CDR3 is TGTGCCAGCAGTTTGTGGGGGGGGACTAATGAAAAACTGTTTTTT.

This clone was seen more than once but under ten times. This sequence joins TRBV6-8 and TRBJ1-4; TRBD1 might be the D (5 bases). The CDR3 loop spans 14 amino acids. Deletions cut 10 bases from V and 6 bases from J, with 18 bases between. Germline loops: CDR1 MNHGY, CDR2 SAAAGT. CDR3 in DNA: TGTGCCACCCAGAGTGGGGGTTCAGATGAAAAACTGTTTTTT. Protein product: CATQSGGSDEKLFF.

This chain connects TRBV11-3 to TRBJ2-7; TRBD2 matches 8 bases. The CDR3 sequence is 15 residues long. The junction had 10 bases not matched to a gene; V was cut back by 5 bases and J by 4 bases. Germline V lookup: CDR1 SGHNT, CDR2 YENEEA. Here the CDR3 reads CASSQATSGMYEQYF. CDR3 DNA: TGTGCCAGCAGCCAAGCCACTAGCGGTATGTACGAGCAGTACTTC. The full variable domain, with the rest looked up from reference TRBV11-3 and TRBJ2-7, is EAGVVQSPRYKIIEKKQPVAFWCNPISGHNTLYWYLQNLGQGPELLIRYENEEAVDDSQLPKDRFSAERLKGVDSTLKIQPAELGDSAVYLCASSQATSGMYEQYFGPGTRLTVT.

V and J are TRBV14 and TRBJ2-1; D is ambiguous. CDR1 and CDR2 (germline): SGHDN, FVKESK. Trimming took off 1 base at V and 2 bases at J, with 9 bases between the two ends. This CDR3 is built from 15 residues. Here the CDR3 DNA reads TGTGCCAGCAGCCAAGGGTTAGAAGCCTACAATGAGCAGTTCTTC. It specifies CASSQGLEAYNEQFF. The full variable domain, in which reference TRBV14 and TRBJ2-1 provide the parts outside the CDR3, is EAGVTQFPSHSVIEKGQTVTLRCDPISGHDNLYWYRRVMGKEIKFLLHFVKESKQDESGMPNNRFLAERTGGTYSTLKVQPAELEDSGVYFCASSQGLEAYNEQFFGPGTRLTVL.

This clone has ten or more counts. The CDR3 reads CASSLSQGLGNGYTF. As DNA, the CDR3 is TGTGCCAGCAGCTTAAGCCAGGGACTGGGGAATGGCTACACCTTC. V and J are TRBV11-3 and TRBJ1-2, with a possible D match to TRBD1 (5 bases). Germline loops: CDR1 SGHNT, CDR2 YENEEA. CDR3 length: 15 residues. V was trimmed by 2 bases and J by 6 bases, leaving 16 bases between them.

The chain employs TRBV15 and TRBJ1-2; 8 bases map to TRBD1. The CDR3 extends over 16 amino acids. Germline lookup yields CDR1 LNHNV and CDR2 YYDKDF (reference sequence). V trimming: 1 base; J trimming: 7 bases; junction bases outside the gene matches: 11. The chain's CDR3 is CATSRVGQGASGGYTF. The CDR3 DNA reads TGTGCCACCAGCAGAGTAGGCCAGGGGGCTTCTGGTGGCTACACCTTC. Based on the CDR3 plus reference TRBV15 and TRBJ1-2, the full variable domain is DAMVIQNPRYQVTQFGKPVTLSCSQTLNHNVMYWYQQKSSQAPKLLFHYYDKDFNNEADTPDNFQSRRPNTSFCFLDIRSPGLGDTAMYLCATSRVGQGASGGYTFGSGTRLTVV.

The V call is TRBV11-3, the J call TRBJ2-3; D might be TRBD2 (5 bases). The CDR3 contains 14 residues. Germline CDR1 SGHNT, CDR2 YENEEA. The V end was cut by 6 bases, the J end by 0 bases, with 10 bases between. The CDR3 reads CASRGGRSTDTQYF. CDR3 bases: TGTGCCAGCAGAGGCGGGCGGAGCACAGATACGCAGTATTTT.

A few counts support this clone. Here the CDR3 DNA reads TGTGCCAGCAGTTATTCGGGGGGCCTCAGCGGCTACACCTTC. Amino acid sequence: CASSYSGGLSGYTF. This chain connects TRBV6-8 to TRBJ1-2; possibly TRBD1 for D (6 bases). Germline CDR1 is MNHGY and CDR2 is SAAAGT. Between the trimmed V and J ends, which lost 3 bases and 8 bases, there was a span of 16 bases. CDR3 length: 14 amino acids.

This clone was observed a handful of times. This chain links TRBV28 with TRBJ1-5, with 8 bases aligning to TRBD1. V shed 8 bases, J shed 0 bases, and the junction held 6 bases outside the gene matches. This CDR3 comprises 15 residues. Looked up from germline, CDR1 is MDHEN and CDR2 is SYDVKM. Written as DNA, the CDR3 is TGTGCCAGCCTCACAGGGGGGACTAGCAATCAGCCCCAGCATTTT. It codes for CASLTGGTSNQPQHF.

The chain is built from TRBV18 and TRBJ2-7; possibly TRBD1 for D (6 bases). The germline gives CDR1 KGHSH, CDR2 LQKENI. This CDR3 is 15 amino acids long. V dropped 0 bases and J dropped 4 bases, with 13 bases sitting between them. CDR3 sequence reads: CASSPPDRLGYEQYF. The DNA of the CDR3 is TGTGCCAGCTCACCACCGGACAGACTGGGTTACGAGCAGTACTTC.

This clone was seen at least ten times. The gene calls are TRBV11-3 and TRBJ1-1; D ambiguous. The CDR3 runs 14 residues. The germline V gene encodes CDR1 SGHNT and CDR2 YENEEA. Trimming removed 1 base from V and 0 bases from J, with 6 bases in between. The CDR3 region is CASSLGPMNTEAFF. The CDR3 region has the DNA TGTGCCAGCAGCTTAGGGCCTATGAACACTGAAGCTTTCTTT.

The CDR3 region is CASQLMVHSNQPQHF. The CDR3 DNA is TGTGCCAGCCAGTTAATGGTGCACAGCAATCAGCCCCAGCATTTT. This chain links TRBV6-8 with TRBJ1-5; D gene uncertain. From germline, CDR1 is MNHGY and CDR2 SAAAGT. Trimming stripped 8 bases from V and 1 base from J, with 15 bases between. CDR3 size: 15 residues.

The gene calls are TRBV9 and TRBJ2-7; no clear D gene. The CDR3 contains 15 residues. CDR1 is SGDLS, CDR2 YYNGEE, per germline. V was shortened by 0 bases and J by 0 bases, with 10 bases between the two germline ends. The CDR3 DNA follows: TGTGCCAGCAGCGTAGGCTCTCAGAGCTCCTACGAGCAGTACTTC. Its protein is CASSVGSQSSYEQYF. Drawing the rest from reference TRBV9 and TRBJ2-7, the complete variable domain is DSGVTQTPKHLITATGQRVTLRCSPRSGDLSVYWYQQSLDQGLQFLIQYYNGEERAKGNILERFSAQQFPDLHSELNLSSLELGDSALYFCASSVGSQSSYEQYFGPGTRLTVT.

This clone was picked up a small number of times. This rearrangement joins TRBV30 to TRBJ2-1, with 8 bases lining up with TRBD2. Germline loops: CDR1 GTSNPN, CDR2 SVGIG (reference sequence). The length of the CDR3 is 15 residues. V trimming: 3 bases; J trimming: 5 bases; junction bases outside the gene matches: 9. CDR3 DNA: TGTGCCTGGAGCCCGGGACTAGTTCTGGACAATGAGCAGTTCTTC. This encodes CAWSPGLVLDNEQFF.

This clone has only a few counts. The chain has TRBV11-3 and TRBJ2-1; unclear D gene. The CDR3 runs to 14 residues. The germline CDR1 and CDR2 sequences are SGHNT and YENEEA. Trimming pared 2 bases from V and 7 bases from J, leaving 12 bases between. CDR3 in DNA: TGTGCCAGCAGCTTAATGGATAGTCGAAATGAGCAGTTCTTC. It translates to CASSLMDSRNEQFF.

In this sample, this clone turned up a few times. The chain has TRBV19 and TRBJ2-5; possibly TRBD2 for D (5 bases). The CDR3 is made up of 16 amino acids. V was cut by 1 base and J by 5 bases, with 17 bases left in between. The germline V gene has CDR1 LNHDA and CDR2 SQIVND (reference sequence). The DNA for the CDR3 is TGTGCCAGTAGTATAGGGAGTAGCGCCCAAGCGGAGACCCAGTACTTC. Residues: CASSIGSSAQAETQYF.

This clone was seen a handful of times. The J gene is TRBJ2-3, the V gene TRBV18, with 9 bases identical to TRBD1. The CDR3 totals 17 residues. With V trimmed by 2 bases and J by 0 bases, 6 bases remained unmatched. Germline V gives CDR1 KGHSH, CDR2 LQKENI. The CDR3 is CASSPMGQGASTDTQYF. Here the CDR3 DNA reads TGTGCCAGCTCACCAATGGGACAGGGAGCTAGCACAGATACGCAGTATTTT.

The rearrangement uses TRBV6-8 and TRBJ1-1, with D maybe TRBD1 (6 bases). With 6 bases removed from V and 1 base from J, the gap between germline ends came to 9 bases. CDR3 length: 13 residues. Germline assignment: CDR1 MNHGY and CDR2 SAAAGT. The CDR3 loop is CASSLDRNTEAFF. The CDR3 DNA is TGTGCCAGCAGCCTGGACAGGAACACTGAAGCTTTCTTT.

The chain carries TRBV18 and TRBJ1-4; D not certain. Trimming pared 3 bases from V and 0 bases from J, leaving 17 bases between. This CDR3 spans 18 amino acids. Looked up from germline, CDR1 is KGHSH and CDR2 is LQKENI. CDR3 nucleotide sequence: TGTGCCAGCTCACCGGGGTCCCTGGGTGTCGCAACTAATGAAAAACTGTTTTTT. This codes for CASSPGSLGVATNEKLFF.

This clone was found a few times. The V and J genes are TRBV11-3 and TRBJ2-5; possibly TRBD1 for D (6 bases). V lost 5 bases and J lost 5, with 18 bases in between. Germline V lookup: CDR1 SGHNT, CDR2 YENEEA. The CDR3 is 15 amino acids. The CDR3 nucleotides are TGTGCCAGCAGCCACGGGGCAGGGGTGTGGGAGACCCAGTACTTC. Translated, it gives CASSHGAGVWETQYF.

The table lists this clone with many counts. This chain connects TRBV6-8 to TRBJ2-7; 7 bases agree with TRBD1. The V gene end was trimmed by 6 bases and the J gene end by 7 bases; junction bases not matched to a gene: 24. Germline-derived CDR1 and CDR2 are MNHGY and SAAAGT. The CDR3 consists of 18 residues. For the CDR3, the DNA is TGTGCCAGCAGCTGGCCAGAACAGGGGCCTGTAAGAGGAAGGGAGCAGTACTTC. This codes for CASSWPEQGPVRGREQYF.

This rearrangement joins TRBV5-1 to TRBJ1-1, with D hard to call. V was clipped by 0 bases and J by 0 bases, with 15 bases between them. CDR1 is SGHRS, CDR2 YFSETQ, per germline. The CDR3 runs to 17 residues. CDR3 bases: TGCGCCAGCAGCTTGGAGGGCTTCCTGGCAGTGAACACTGAAGCTTTCTTT. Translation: CASSLEGFLAVNTEAFF.

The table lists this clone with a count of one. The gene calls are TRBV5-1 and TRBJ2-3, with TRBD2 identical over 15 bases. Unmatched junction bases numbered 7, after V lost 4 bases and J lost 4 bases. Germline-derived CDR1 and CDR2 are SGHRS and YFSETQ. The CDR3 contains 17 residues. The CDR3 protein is CASSLWTSGRVADTQYF. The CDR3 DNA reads TGCGCCAGCAGCCTCTGGACTAGCGGGAGGGTGGCAGATACGCAGTATTTT.

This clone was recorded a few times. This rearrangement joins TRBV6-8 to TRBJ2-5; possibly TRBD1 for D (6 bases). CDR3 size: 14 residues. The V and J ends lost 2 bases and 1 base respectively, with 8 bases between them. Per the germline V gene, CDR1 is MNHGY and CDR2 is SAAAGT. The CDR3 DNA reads TGTGCCAGCAGTTACCAGACAGGCCAAGAGACCCAGTACTTC. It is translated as CASSYQTGQETQYF.

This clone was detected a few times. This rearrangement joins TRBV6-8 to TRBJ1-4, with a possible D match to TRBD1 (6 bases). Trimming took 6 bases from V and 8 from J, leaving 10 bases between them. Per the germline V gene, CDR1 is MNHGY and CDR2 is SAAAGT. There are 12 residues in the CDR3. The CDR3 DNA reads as TGTGCCAGCAGAGTACAGGGAGAAAAACTGTTTTTT. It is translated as CASRVQGEKLFF.

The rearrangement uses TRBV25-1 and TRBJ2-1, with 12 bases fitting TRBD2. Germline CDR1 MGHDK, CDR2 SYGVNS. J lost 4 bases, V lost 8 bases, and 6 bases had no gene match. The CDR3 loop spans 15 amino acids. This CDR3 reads CASSRLAGVYNEQFF. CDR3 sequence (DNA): TGTGCCAGCTCCCGACTAGCGGGGGTATACAATGAGCAGTTCTTC. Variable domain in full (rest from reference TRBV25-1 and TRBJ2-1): EADIYQTPRYLVIGTGKKITLECSQTMGHDKMYWYQQDPGMELHLIHYSYGVNSTEKGDLSSESTVSRIRTEHFPLTLESARPSHTSQYLCASSRLAGVYNEQFFGPGTRLTVL.

Here the CDR3 reads CASSYSPGLAGTLSEGTQYF. The CDR3 coding sequence is TGTGCCAGCAGTTACTCCCCGGGACTAGCGGGAACTTTAAGCGAGGGAACGCAGTATTTT. This chain connects TRBV6-8 to TRBJ2-3, with TRBD2 matching 13 bases. CDR3 length equals 20 residues. The V gene end was trimmed by 0 bases and the J gene end by 9 bases; junction bases not matched to a gene: 18. Germline CDR1 and CDR2: MNHGY and SAAAGT.

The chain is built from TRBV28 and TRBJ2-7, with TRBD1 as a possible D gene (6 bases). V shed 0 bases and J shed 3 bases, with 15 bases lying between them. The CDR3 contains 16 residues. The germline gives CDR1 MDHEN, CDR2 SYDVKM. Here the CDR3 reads CASSLWGQGVNYEQYF. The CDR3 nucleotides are TGTGCCAGCAGTTTATGGGGACAAGGAGTTAACTACGAGCAGTACTTC.